What follows are 2 T cell receptor beta chains derived from one specimen sequenced in a study of spatial heterogeneity in lung cancer. TCRdb ran MiXCR on the 5' RACE reads and lists one entry per CDR3 protein. The table shows 10,000 to 15,000 distinct CDR3 sequences, with 3.9% occurring only once. Time point given: sample taken at primary tumor resection. Researchers sequenced whole RNA taken from tumor, nontumor lung or frozen PBMC without sorting. The sequences come from PBMCs, collected at surgery. These receptors were obtained from a male donor with early-stage non-small cell lung cancer.

This clonotype was recorded many times. This beta chain lies outside the target of a library built for alpha chains; its clone size means little. The chain recombines TRBV30 with TRBJ1-1; TRBD1 matches 8 bases. Unmatched junction bases numbered 6, after V lost 5 bases and J lost 4 bases. The CDR3 is 13 residues long. CDR1 and CDR2 (germline): GTSNPN, SVGIG (reference sequence). The CDR3 nucleotides read TGTGCCTGGCGGACAGGGACCATCACTGAAGCTTTCTTT. Residues: CAWRTGTITEAFF.

This clonotype appeared many times. As an off-target read in a library built for alpha chains, this beta chain has a frequency of little significance. The chain combines TRBV18 with TRBJ2-7; 9 bases align to TRBD2. V was pared by 4 bases and J by 3 bases, with 7 bases of the junction left unmatched. The CDR3 is 15 amino acids. CDR1 KGHSH and CDR2 LQKENI come from the germline V gene. The CDR3, as DNA: TGTGCCAGCTCACTCGGGACTAGCTTCAGCTACGAGCAGTACTTC. Its translation: CASSLGTSFSYEQYF.